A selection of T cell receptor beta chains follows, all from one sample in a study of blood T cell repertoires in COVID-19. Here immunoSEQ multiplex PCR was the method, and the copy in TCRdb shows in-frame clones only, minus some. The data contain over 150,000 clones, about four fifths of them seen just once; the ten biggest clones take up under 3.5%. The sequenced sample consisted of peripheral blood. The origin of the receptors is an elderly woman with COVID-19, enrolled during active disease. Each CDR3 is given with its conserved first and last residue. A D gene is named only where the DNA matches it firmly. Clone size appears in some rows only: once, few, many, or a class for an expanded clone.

CDR3 DNA: TGTGCCAGCAGTTACTCAGGGAGCTCTGGAAACACCATATATTTT
CDR3 protein: CASSYSGSSGNTIYF
J gene: TRBJ1-3
clone size: .
V gene: TRBV6-5
D gene: .

CDR3 DNA: TGTGCCAGCTCACCTAGGTGGCAGGGGGGCTCCTACAATGAGCAGTTCTTC
CDR3 protein: CASSPRWQGGSYNEQFF
J gene: TRBJ2-1
clone size: once
V gene: TRBV18
D gene: .

CDR3 DNA: TGTGCCAGCAGCCTCGAGGGAAATGGCTACACCTTC
CDR3 protein: CASSLEGNGYTF
J gene: TRBJ1-2
clone size: .
V gene: TRBV11-2
D gene: .

CDR3 DNA: TGTGCCAGCAGCAGCCGGTCGGGGAACTATGGCTACACCTTC
CDR3 protein: CASSSRSGNYGYTF
J gene: TRBJ1-2
clone size: few
V gene: TRBV21-1
D gene: .

CDR3 DNA: TGTGCCAGTAGTAAACACAGGGGGCTCTATGGCTACACCTTC
CDR3 protein: CASSKHRGLYGYTF
J gene: TRBJ1-2
clone size: .
V gene: TRBV19
D gene: TRBD1

CDR3 DNA: TGTGCCAGCAGCTTAGGAGCGGATCACTACAATGAGCAGTTCTTC
CDR3 protein: CASSLGADHYNEQFF
J gene: TRBJ2-1
clone size: .
V gene: TRBV13
D gene: .

CDR3 DNA: TGTGCCAGCAGCCAAGATGGGGGAGGTGGAAACACCATATATTTT
CDR3 protein: CASSQDGGGGNTIYF
J gene: TRBJ1-3
clone size: once
V gene: TRBV3-1/TRBV3-2
D gene: .

CDR3 DNA: TGTGCCAGCAGTTTGGGGGGGCTGGATTCACCCCTCCACTTT
CDR3 protein: CASSLGGLDSPLHF
J gene: TRBJ1-6
clone size: .
V gene: TRBV28
D gene: .

CDR3 DNA: TGTGCCAGCAGATCCTGGGCAGACTACGAGCAGTACTTC
CDR3 protein: CASRSWADYEQYF
J gene: TRBJ2-7
clone size: once
V gene: TRBV6-5
D gene: .

CDR3 DNA: TGTGCCAGCAGCCCGAGTAGTAAATCGACAGATACGCAGTATTTT
CDR3 protein: CASSPSSKSTDTQYF
J gene: TRBJ2-3
clone size: .
V gene: TRBV5-4
D gene: .

CDR3 DNA: TGTGCCAGCAGCAAAATAGCGGGAGCAGATACGCAGTATTTT
CDR3 protein: CASSKIAGADTQYF
J gene: TRBJ2-3
clone size: .
V gene: TRBV9
D gene: TRBD2

CDR3 DNA: TGTGCCAGCAGCTTAGCGGCAGACACAGATACGCAGTATTTT
CDR3 protein: CASSLAADTDTQYF
J gene: TRBJ2-3
clone size: .
V gene: TRBV7-2
D gene: .

CDR3 DNA: TGTGCCAGCTCACCACCGAAGGGAGGGGAAGGGGAAAACATTCAGTACTTC
CDR3 protein: CASSPPKGGEGENIQYF
J gene: TRBJ2-4
clone size: .
V gene: TRBV18
D gene: TRBD2

CDR3 DNA: TGCAGCGCCCTAGTGAAGCGGGGGGTACGCACAGATACGCAGTATTTT
CDR3 protein: CSALVKRGVRTDTQYF
J gene: TRBJ2-3
clone size: .
V gene: TRBV29-1
D gene: TRBD2

CDR3 DNA: TGTGCCAGCAGTTACGGCCCGACCAGCGATGGGTACGAGCAGTACTTC
CDR3 protein: CASSYGPTSDGYEQYF
J gene: TRBJ2-7
clone size: .
V gene: TRBV6-5
D gene: .

CDR3 DNA: TGTGCCAGCAGTCCTCGGACCGGGACAGGGCGCCAAGAGACCCAGTACTTC
CDR3 protein: CASSPRTGTGRQETQYF
J gene: TRBJ2-5
clone size: .
V gene: TRBV27
D gene: TRBD1

CDR3 DNA: TGTGCCAGCAGTGAGGGAGGGTTAGTCTACGAGCAGTACTTC
CDR3 protein: CASSEGGLVYEQYF
J gene: TRBJ2-7
clone size: .
V gene: TRBV2
D gene: TRBD2

CDR3 DNA: TGTGCCAGCAGCCTCCCCTATACGGTCGGAAACACCATATATTTT
CDR3 protein: CASSLPYTVGNTIYF
J gene: TRBJ1-3
clone size: .
V gene: TRBV12-1
D gene: .

CDR3 DNA: TGTGCCAGCAGCTTTTCGGGGGGGTTAAATGAGCAGTTCTTC
CDR3 protein: CASSFSGGLNEQFF
J gene: TRBJ2-1
clone size: .
V gene: TRBV7-2
D gene: TRBD2

CDR3 DNA: TGTGCCAGCAGCTTAGTTCGAGGGGGTTTCGAGCAGTACTTC
CDR3 protein: CASSLVRGGFEQYF
J gene: TRBJ2-7
clone size: .
V gene: TRBV7-2
D gene: .

CDR3 DNA: TGTGCCAGCAGTGACCGTTCTCCGGGACAGGGAAACACCATATATTTT
CDR3 protein: CASSDRSPGQGNTIYF
J gene: TRBJ1-3
clone size: .
V gene: TRBV25-1
D gene: TRBD1

CDR3 DNA: TGTGCCAGTAGTATAGGCAGGGGGTCCTACGAGCAGTACTTC
CDR3 protein: CASSIGRGSYEQYF
J gene: TRBJ2-7
clone size: .
V gene: TRBV19
D gene: TRBD1

CDR3 DNA: TGCGCCAGCAGCCCTCGCGGGACAGGGATTACCGGATACAATGAGCAGTTCTTC
CDR3 protein: CASSPRGTGITGYNEQFF
J gene: TRBJ2-1
clone size: .
V gene: TRBV4-3
D gene: TRBD1

CDR3 DNA: TGTGCCAGCAGTTTCTCGCGGTCCTACGAGCAGTACTTC
CDR3 protein: CASSFSRSYEQYF
J gene: TRBJ2-7
clone size: .
V gene: TRBV28
D gene: .

CDR3 DNA: TGTGCCTGGTCCCTTGGCCACAGCAATCAGCCCCAGCATTTT
CDR3 protein: CAWSLGHSNQPQHF
J gene: TRBJ1-5
clone size: .
V gene: TRBV30
D gene: .

CDR3 DNA: TGTGCCAGCATTTTCCGACAGGGGCTCGGCACTGAAGCTTTCTTT
CDR3 protein: CASIFRQGLGTEAFF
J gene: TRBJ1-1
clone size: .
V gene: TRBV27
D gene: TRBD1

CDR3 DNA: TGTGCCAGCAGCTCCGGGACAGGGGCCTTTGGCTACACCTTC
CDR3 protein: CASSSGTGAFGYTF
J gene: TRBJ1-2
clone size: .
V gene: TRBV7-2
D gene: TRBD1

CDR3 DNA: TGTGCCAGCAGTTACTCTTGGACAGGGTCCTACTATGGCTACACCTTC
CDR3 protein: CASSYSWTGSYYGYTF
J gene: TRBJ1-2
clone size: .
V gene: TRBV6-2/TRBV6-3
D gene: TRBD1

CDR3 DNA: TGTGCCTGGAGTGTACAAGGCAGGGGGCGCCTAGCCAAAAACATTCAGTACTTC
CDR3 protein: CAWSVQGRGRLAKNIQYF
J gene: TRBJ2-4
clone size: .
V gene: TRBV30
D gene: TRBD1

CDR3 DNA: TGTGCCACGCGGGCCTCCTCCTACAATGAGCAGTTCTTC
CDR3 protein: CATRASSYNEQFF
J gene: TRBJ2-1
clone size: .
V gene: TRBV28
D gene: .

CDR3 DNA: TGTGCCAGCAGCGCCGGGACAGGGGGTTATGGCTACACCTTC
CDR3 protein: CASSAGTGGYGYTF
J gene: TRBJ1-2
clone size: .
V gene: TRBV6-5
D gene: TRBD1

CDR3 DNA: TGTGCCTGGAGTAAGACGGGACTGATCACAGATACGCAGTATTTT
CDR3 protein: CAWSKTGLITDTQYF
J gene: TRBJ2-3
clone size: .
V gene: TRBV30
D gene: .

CDR3 DNA: TGTGCCTGGAGGAAGGACAGGGGGAGCTATGGCTACACCTTC
CDR3 protein: CAWRKDRGSYGYTF
J gene: TRBJ1-2
clone size: few
V gene: TRBV30
D gene: TRBD1

CDR3 DNA: TGTGCCAGCAGCCCAAGGGGGCTACAAAAGAGGGAGCAGTACTTC
CDR3 protein: CASSPRGLQKREQYF
J gene: TRBJ2-7
clone size: .
V gene: TRBV7-9
D gene: TRBD1

CDR3 DNA: TGTGCCAGCTCACCAGCGCCGAACACTGAAGCTTTCTTT
CDR3 protein: CASSPAPNTEAFF
J gene: TRBJ1-1
clone size: few
V gene: TRBV18
D gene: .

CDR3 DNA: TGTGCCAGCACCCTCGGGACAGGGACTAGAAATGAGCAGTTCTTC
CDR3 protein: CASTLGTGTRNEQFF
J gene: TRBJ2-1
clone size: .
V gene: TRBV5-8
D gene: .

CDR3 DNA: TGTGCCAGCAGCGTAGTTAACGCGGATACGCAGTATTTT
CDR3 protein: CASSVVNADTQYF
J gene: TRBJ2-3
clone size: .
V gene: TRBV9
D gene: .

CDR3 DNA: TGTGCCAGCAGCGTCGACACGAACTATGGCTACACCTTC
CDR3 protein: CASSVDTNYGYTF
J gene: TRBJ1-2
clone size: .
V gene: TRBV7-3
D gene: .

CDR3 DNA: TGTGCCAGCTCACCACCGCAGGACTACGAGCAGTACTTC
CDR3 protein: CASSPPQDYEQYF
J gene: TRBJ2-7
clone size: .
V gene: TRBV18
D gene: .

CDR3 DNA: TGTGCCATCAGTGAGTCGGGACAAGGGAATGCTGAAGCTTTCTTT
CDR3 protein: CAISESGQGNAEAFF
J gene: TRBJ1-1
clone size: .
V gene: TRBV10-3
D gene: .

CDR3 DNA: TGTGCCAGCAGCTTGGCGGGAACCGGGGCCAACGTCCTGACTTTC
CDR3 protein: CASSLAGTGANVLTF
J gene: TRBJ2-6
clone size: .
V gene: TRBV5-4
D gene: .

CDR3 DNA: TGTGCCAGCAGCTTCAGGCCGCAAGAGACCCAGTACTTC
CDR3 protein: CASSFRPQETQYF
J gene: TRBJ2-5
clone size: .
V gene: TRBV5-4
D gene: .